A single T cell receptor beta chain is shown here with its context. This record belongs to a study of PD-L1 blockade in urothelial cancer. The wider study: Analysis of blood occurred 3 weeks (second dose) and 6 weeks after treatment start. Specimens of blood held a median count of roughly 150,000 T cells.

Trimming cost V 9 bases and J 0 bases, with 6 bases left between them. The CDR3 covers 12 residues. Germline lookup yields CDR1 SNHLY and CDR2 FYNNEI. Using immunoSEQ multiplex PCR, the repertoire was profiled, and TCRdb retains in-frame clones only, with some absent. Among about 48,000 clones listed, 80% to 90% were seen once. Time point: peripheral blood 6 weeks after treatment start. Locally advanced or metastatic urothelial carcinoma affected the patients. The origin of this receptor is a man in his 70s with urothelial cancer. The chain employs TRBV2 and TRBJ2-1, with D tentatively TRBD1 (5 bases). The source was PBMCs, collected around atezolizumab (anti-PD-L1) treatment. Here the CDR3 reads CASDSSYNEQFF. In DNA, the CDR3 is TGTGCCAGTGACAGCTCCTACAATGAGCAGTTCTTC.